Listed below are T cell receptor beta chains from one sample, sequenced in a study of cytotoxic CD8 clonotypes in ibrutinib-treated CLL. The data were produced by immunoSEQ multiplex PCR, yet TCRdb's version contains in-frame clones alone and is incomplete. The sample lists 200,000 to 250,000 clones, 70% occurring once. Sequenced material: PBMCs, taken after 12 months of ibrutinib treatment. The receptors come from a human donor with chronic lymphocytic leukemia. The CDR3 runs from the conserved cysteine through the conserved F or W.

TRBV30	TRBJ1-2	CAWRGTVRGEGYTF
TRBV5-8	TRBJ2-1	CASSLALLSNEQFF
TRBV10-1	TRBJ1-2	CAGPQREGNYGYTF
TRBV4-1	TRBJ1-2	CASSQDRDPYGYTF
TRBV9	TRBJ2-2	CASSVTSGRRTGELFF
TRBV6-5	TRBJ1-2	CASSPGGWNYGYTF
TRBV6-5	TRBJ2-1	CASRTSGGGHNEQFF
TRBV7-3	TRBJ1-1	CASSTGMIAEAFF
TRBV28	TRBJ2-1	CASSIRDLQFF
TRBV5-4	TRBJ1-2	CASSLQNSGVIGYTF
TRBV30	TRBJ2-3	CAWSPPEAGGQDTQYF
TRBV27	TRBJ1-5	CASKGLRVHQPQHF
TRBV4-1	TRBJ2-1	CASSHETSGAYNEQFF
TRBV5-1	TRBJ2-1	CASSLEGGSSYNEQFF
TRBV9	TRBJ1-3	CASTPGGQGASGNTIYF
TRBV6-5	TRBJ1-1	CASSYSQGPTEAFF
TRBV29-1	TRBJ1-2	CSVEDKDSYGYTF
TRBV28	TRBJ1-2	CASSLWDRLNGYTF
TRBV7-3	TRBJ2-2	CASSPTSDRIYTGELFF
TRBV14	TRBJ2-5	CASSQKDFYIGHF
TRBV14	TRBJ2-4	CASSQGLRAGGTKNIQYF
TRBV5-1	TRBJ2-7	CASSLEAGPGHEQYF
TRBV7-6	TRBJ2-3	CASSPRTGGVRDTQYF
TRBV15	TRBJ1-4	CATSTRWTPTNEKLFF
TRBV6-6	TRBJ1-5	CASRRQGAEVAQHF
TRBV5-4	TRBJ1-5	CASSIDRANQPQHF
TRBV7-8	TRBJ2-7	CASSFGLAGEEQYF
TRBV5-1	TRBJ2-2	CASSIRQGPGELFF
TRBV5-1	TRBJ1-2	CASSPGTGASVYGYTF
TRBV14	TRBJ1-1	CASSPFGSRAAFF
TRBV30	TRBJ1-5	CAWSVGDFSNQPQHF
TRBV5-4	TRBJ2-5	CASSLVGQQETQYF
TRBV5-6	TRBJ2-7	CASSSHLEQYF
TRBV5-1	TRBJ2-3	CASSAVTGAAAQYF
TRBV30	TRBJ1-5	CAWSVRLAGSNQPQHF
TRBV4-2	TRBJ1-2	CASSQDQSGGNNYGYTF
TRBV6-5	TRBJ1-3	CASREALWGNTIYF
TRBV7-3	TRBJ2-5	CASSPGGRGTQETQYF
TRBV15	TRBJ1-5	CATSRDVRGDQPQHF
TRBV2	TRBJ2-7	CASSGGGGSYEQYF
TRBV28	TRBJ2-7	CASSLGGLVGEQYF
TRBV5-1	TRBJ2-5	CASSAGGSETQYF
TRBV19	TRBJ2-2	CASSRGRSAGELFF
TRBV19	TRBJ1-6	CASSPGTVYNSPLHF
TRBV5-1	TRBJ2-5	CASSYHRWGPETQYF
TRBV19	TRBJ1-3	CASSLSPAGNTIYF
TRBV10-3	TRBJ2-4	CAISETGQGLNIQYF
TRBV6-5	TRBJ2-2	CASSNSGSGTGELFF
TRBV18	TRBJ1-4	CASSPSQTATNEKLFF
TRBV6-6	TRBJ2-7	CASSYGNYEQYF
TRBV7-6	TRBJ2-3	CASSTDRGPGDTQYF
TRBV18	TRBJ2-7	CASLRDPLGEQYF
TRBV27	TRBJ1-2	CASRSGDTYSYGYTF
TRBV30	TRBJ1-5	CAWSSQAAGNQPQHF